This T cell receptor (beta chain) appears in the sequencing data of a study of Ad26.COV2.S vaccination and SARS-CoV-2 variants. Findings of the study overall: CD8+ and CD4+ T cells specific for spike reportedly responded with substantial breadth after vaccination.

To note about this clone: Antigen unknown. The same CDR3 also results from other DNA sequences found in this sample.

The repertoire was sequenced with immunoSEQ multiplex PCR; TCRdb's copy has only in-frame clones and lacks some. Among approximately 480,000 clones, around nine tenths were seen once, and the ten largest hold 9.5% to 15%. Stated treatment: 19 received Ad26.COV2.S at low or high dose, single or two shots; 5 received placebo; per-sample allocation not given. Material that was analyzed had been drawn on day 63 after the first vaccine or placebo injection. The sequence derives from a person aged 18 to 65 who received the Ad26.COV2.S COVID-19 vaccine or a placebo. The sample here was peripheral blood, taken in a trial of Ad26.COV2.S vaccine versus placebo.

CDR3 in DNA: TGTGCCAGCGGGGACAGATATGGCTACACCTTC. It is translated as CASGDRYGYTF. V is TRBV2 and J is TRBJ1-2; 7 bases match TRBD1. Germline V CDR1 and CDR2: SNHLY, FYNNEI. V lost 8 bases, J lost 5 bases, and 2 bases stayed unmatched. There are 11 residues in the CDR3.